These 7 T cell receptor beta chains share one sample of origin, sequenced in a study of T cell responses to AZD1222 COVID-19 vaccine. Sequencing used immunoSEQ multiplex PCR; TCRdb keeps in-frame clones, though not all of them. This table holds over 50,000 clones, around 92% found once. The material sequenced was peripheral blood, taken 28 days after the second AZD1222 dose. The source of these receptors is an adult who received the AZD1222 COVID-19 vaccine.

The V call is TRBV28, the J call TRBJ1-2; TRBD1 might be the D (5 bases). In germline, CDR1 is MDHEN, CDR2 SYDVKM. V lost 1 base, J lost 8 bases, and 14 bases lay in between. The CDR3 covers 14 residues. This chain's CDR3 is CASSLFPGNEGYTF. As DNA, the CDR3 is TGTGCCAGCAGTTTATTTCCAGGGAATGAGGGCTACACCTTC.

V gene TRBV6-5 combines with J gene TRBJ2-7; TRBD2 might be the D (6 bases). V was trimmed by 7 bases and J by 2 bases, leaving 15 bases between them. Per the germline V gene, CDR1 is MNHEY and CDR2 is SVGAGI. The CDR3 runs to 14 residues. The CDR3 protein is CASKEGRSTYEQYF. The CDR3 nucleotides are TGTGCCAGCAAGGAGGGGCGCTCGACCTACGAGCAGTACTTC.

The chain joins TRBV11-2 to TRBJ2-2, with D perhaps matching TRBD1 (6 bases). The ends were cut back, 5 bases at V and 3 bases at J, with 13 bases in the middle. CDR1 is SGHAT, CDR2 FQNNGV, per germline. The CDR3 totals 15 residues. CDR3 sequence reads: CASSRGQPDTGELFF. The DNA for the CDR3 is TGTGCCAGCAGCCGCGGACAGCCGGACACCGGGGAGCTGTTTTTT.

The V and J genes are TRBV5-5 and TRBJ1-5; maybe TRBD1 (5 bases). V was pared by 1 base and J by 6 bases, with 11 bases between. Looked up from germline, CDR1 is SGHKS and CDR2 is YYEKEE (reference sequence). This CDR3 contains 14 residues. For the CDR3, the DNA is TGTGCCAGCAGCTTGACGCCCCAGGGTCAGCCCCAGCATTTT. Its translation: CASSLTPQGQPQHF.

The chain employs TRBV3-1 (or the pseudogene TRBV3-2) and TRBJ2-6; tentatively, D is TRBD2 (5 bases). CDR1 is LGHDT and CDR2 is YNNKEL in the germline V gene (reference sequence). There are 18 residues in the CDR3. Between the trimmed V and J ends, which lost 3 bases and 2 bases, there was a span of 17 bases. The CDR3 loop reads CASSQTWENPPGANVLTF. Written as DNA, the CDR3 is TGTGCCAGCAGCCAGACGTGGGAGAACCCTCCTGGGGCCAACGTCCTGACTTTC.

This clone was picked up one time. The CDR3 coding sequence is TGTGCCAGTAGGGAGAATTTGGTGGATGTTTTCTATGAGCAGTTCTTC. Translated: CASRENLVDVFYEQFF. The V gene is TRBV19, the J gene TRBJ2-1; D not resolved. The germline V gene has CDR1 LNHDA and CDR2 SQIVND (reference sequence). The CDR3 totals 16 residues. V was pared by 6 bases and J by 8 bases, with 23 bases between.

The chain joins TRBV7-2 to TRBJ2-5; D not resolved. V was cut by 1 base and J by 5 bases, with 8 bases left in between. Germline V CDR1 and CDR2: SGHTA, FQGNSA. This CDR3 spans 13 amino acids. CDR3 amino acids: CASSLVPTETQYF. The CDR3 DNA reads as TGTGCCAGCAGCTTAGTACCCACGGAGACCCAGTACTTC.